The source of this T cell receptor beta chain is a study of monozygotic twins with inflammatory bowel disease (dated by TCRdb to about 2019). Background on the whole study: The complete study included 28 monozygotic twin pairs: 19 IBD-discordant Danish pairs and nine German pairs, of which four were IBD-concordant and five were IBD-discordant. Each individual had, on average, about 151 000 unique TCRalpha sequences and 181 000 unique TCRbeta sequences available for analysis. Within discordant pairs, disease-associated traits were sought mainly by comparing IBD patients with their genetically identical healthy co-twins. Overall results and qualifications from the work: No difference in repertoire similarity was observed between concordant and discordant twins, possibly owing to limited statistical power. Compared with healthy twins, IBD patients shared fewer clonotypes with other individuals, and the difference was most pronounced in patients with signs of disease activity. Background noise and inter-individual variability may have been introduced into the repertoires by the differing immunosuppressive treatments among patients. IBD patients had lower TCRbeta repertoire diversity, measured by the inverse Simpson index, than their healthy co-twins. The results gave no support for a single strong signal or clonotype linked to IBD. Distinction between different T cell subtypes could not be achieved in the analysis.

A roughly 2.4 ml peripheral blood sample was drawn into PAXgene tubes per donor and stored at -80°C. Without T cell sorting, total RNA was isolated from whole blood using the PAXgene blood miRNA kit on an automated QIAcube. Deep TCRalpha and TCRbeta repertoire profiling with unique molecular barcoding was performed on peripheral blood of monozygotic twin pairs concordant or discordant for inflammatory bowel disease. Smoking habits were recorded for all twin pairs, and individuals were classified as current, former or never smokers. A note on this clonotype: This clone's antigen is unknown.

The library relied on 5' RACE. Each TCR library was prepared from 3,500 to 4,500 ng of total RNA. cDNA was synthesized with SMARTScribe reverse transcriptase in eight separate reactions per sample. During cDNA synthesis, unique molecular identifiers containing a 6-nucleotide sample barcode were introduced by template switching. TCRalpha and TCRbeta cDNA was amplified in two nested PCRs of about 17 and 10 cycles, and bead purification was carried out after each PCR. Before amplification, the cDNA was both treated with uracil DNA-glycosylase and purified with the QIAquick PCR purification kit. In the second PCR, Illumina TruSeq-compatible adapters and sample-specific barcodes were added. Library quality and concentration were checked on TapeStation and Qubit, and libraries were pooled at about 4.9 ng each. Sequencing of pooled libraries was carried out on an Illumina HiSeq2500 single-index Rapid Run using 2 x 100 bp reads and custom sequencing primers. The authors' analysis ran thus. PCR and sequencing errors were corrected by UMI-based consensus assembly using MiGEC version 1.2.6. MiXCR version 2.1.1 was used for V(D)J alignment, clonotype assembly and CDR3 extraction. To normalise gene usage, clonotype sharing and MAIT/NKT TCR abundance, the top 1000, 10 000 and 20 000 clonotypes in each sample were analysed. Diversity was computed as the inverse Simpson index with the vegan R package after downsampling to 27 000 UMIs. Paired Mann-Whitney U tests on discordant twin pairs were used, with Benjamini-Hochberg multiple-testing correction. Reprocessed by TCRdb, the reads give a single entry per CDR3 protein sequence, without DNA. What appears here as the V and J calls and clone size reflects TCRdb's work, not the paper's. This sample's records show more than 85,000 distinct CDR3 sequences. The ten most abundant clones make up 9.5% to 15% of the sample.

Inclusive of the bounding cysteine and phenylalanine, the CDR3 is 14 residues long. Nucleotide data are not available. The germline V gene yields SNHLY for CDR1 and FYNNEI for CDR2. The V and J segments used are TRBV2 and TRBJ2-3. Sequenced: blood. The clonotype was recovered from a human donor with ulcerative colitis or Crohn's disease, or a healthy co-twin of an affected twin (not recorded which). The encoded CDR3 is CASRKAASIDTQYF.